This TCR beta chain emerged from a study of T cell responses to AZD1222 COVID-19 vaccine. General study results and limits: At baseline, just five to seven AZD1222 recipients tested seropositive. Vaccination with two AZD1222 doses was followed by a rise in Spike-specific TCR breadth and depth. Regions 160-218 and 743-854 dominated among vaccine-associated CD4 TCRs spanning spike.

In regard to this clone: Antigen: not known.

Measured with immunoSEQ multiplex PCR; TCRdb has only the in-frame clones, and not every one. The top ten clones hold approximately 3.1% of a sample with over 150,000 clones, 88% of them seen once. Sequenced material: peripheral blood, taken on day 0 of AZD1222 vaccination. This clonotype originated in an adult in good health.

DNA of the CDR3: TGTGCCAGCAGCACGGGGAGAGACAGGGGAGGCGAATTGCAGTACTTC. Protein product: CASSTGRDRGGELQYF. V usage is TRBV5-4 and J usage is TRBJ2-7; 8 positions agree with TRBD1. V shed 4 bases and J 9 bases; nucleotides not matched to a gene: 18. This CDR3 region has 16 residues. Germline values: CDR1 SGHNT, CDR2 YYREEE (reference sequence).